This TCR beta chain was found in a study of shared clonotypes between healthy human individuals. Looking at the study overall: Samples came from a couple of female and a few male donors aged 18 to 49. The study's findings and limits: Blood was the only sampled material, and tissue repertoires likely differ. For naive CD4 cells, approximately 5% of clonotypes were shared across a handful of donors.

Losses at the gene ends were 5 bases for V and 2 bases for J; bases not matched to a gene: 3. Germline V CDR1 and CDR2: LNHDA, SQIVND (reference sequence). The CDR3 runs to 13 residues. This clone occurred many times. What it recognizes is unknown. Other DNA sequences in the sample encode the same CDR3. Assay execution proceeded at the deep level. Here immunoSEQ multiplex PCR was the method, and the copy in TCRdb shows in-frame clones only, minus some. The sample holds some 1 million clones, 65% to 75% seen once. V gene TRBV19 combines with J gene TRBJ2-7; 7 nucleotides line up with TRBD1. Sequenced material: memory CD4+ T cells sorted from blood. Subset defined: CD45RA-negative fraction. The origin of this receptor is a man younger than 35 in good health. CDR3 DNA sequence: TGTGCCAGTAGTGCTGGACAGGCCTACGAGCAGTACTTC. Translated: CASSAGQAYEQYF. Filled out from reference TRBV19 and TRBJ2-7, the complete variable domain reads DGGITQSPKYLFRKEGQNVTLSCEQNLNHDAMYWYRQDPGQGLRLIYYSQIVNDFQKGDIAEGYSVSREKKESFPLTVTSAQKNPTAFYLCASSAGQAYEQYFGPGTRLTVT.